The entry below describes one T cell receptor (beta chain). The antigen remains undetermined. Germline V gene sequence: CDR1 SEHNR, CDR2 FQNEAQ (reference sequence). Trimming removed 3 bases from V and 1 base from J; junction bases left unmatched: 3. The CDR3 is 15 amino acids. This sample stems from a study of regulatory T cells in long-lasting Graves disease. Study-level points and caveats: Less diverse TCR repertoires were seen in persistent Graves' patients than in newly diagnosed ones.

CDR3-region Arm-PCR and iRepertoire HTBI primers produced the TCR beta libraries. Original processing notes: Spanning all samples, the identified segments comprised approximately 60 TRBV and about 15 TRBJ. MiXCR, run by TCRdb on the multiplex PCR reads, gives a single entry per CDR3 protein. TCRdb, not the original authors, processed these V and J calls. The sample contains around 250,000 distinct CDR3 sequences, roughly a fifth of which appear only once. Time point given: newly diagnosed GD, antithyroid drugs for less than 3 months. PBMC-extracted RNA yielded the TCR library. By American Thyroid Association guidelines, Graves' disease was diagnosed in the cohort.

The sequence was obtained from a female donor with Graves disease. The gene calls are TRBV7-9 and TRBJ2-5; TRBD2 matches at 9 bases. The sequencing used peripheral blood mononuclear cells (PBMCs), collected at new diagnosis, from a patient treated with antithyroid drugs. The CDR3 nucleotides are TGTGCCAGCAGCTTGGGGACTAGCCTCCAAGAGACCCAGTACTTC. Translating it yields CASSLGTSLQETQYF.